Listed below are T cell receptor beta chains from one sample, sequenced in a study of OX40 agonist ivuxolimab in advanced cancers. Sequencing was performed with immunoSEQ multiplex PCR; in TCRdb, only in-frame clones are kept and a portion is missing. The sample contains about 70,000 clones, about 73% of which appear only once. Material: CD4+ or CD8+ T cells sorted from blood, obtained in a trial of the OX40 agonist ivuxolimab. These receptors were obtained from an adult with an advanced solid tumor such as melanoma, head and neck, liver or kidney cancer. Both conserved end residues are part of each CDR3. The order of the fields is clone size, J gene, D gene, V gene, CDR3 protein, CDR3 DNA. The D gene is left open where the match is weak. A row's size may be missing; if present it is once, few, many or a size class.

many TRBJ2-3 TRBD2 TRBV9 CASSVDGGRYADTQYF TGTGCCAGCAGCGTAGATGGCGGGAGATACGCAGATACGCAGTATTTT
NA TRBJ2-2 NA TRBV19 CASTWGGSGELFF TGTGCCAGTACCTGGGGGGGCAGCGGGGAGCTGTTTTTT
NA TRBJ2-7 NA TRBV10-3 CAISTIKGGNYEQYF TGTGCCATCAGCACTATCAAGGGGGGGAACTACGAGCAGTACTTC
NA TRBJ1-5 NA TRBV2 CASSGTGTTQPQHF TGTGCCAGCAGTGGTACCGGGACTACCCAGCCCCAGCATTTT
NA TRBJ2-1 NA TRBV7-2 CASSLANEQFF TGTGCCAGCAGCTTAGCTAATGAGCAGTTCTTC
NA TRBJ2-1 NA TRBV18 CASSPPKDRYSYNEQFF TGTGCCAGCTCACCACCTAAGGACAGATACTCCTACAATGAGCAGTTCTTC
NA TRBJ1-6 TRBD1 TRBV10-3 CAIGQADNSPLHF TGTGCCATCGGACAGGCGGATAATTCACCCCTCCACTTT
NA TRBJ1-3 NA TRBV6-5 CASSYTGLGNTIYF TGTGCCAGCAGTTACACGGGATTAGGAAACACCATATATTTT
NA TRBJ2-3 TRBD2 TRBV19 CASTPLAGGHTDTQYF TGTGCCAGTACCCCACTAGCGGGAGGGCACACAGATACGCAGTATTTT
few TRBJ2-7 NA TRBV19 CARGPRAHPMYEQYF TGTGCCAGAGGACCTAGGGCGCACCCTATGTACGAGCAGTACTTC
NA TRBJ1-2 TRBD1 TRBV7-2 CASSSGRTGVVYGYTF TGTGCCAGCAGCTCAGGGAGAACAGGGGTGGTCTATGGCTACACCTTC
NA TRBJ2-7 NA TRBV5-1 CASSFSSGGPLYEQYF TGCGCCAGCAGCTTTTCCAGCGGAGGGCCTTTGTACGAGCAGTACTTC
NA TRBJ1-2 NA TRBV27 CASSPRGQGGYTF TGTGCCAGCAGTCCCCGTGGGCAGGGGGGCTACACCTTC
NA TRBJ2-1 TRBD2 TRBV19 CAARASSGPGEQFF TGTGCCGCGCGGGCGTCTAGCGGGCCCGGTGAGCAGTTCTTC
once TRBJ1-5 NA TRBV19 CASSIDGPLYSNQPQHF TGTGCCAGTAGTATAGACGGACCGCTTTATAGCAATCAGCCCCAGCATTTT
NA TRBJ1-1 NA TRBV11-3 CASSFAANTEAFF TGTGCCAGCAGCTTTGCCGCGAACACTGAAGCTTTCTTT
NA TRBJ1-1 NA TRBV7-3 CASSSQGFTEAFF TGTGCCAGCAGCTCCCAGGGGTTCACTGAAGCTTTCTTT
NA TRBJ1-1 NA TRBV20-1 CSASSNTEAFF TGCAGTGCCAGTTCGAACACTGAAGCTTTCTTT
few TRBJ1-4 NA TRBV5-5 CASSLSLRDWGEKLFF TGTGCCAGCAGCTTGTCCCTCAGGGACTGGGGTGAAAAACTGTTTTTT
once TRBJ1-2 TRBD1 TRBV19 CASTEQGIVYGYTF TGTGCCAGTACCGAACAGGGGATCGTCTATGGCTACACCTTC
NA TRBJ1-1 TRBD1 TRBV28 CASSLGGAQGAAEAFF TGTGCCAGCAGTTTGGGTGGGGCACAGGGGGCAGCTGAAGCTTTCTTT
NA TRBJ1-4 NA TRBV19 CASTSAEKLFF TGTGCCAGTACCAGCGCTGAAAAACTGTTTTTT
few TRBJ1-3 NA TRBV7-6 CASSLAQGAGNTIYF TGTGCCAGCAGCTTAGCTCAGGGAGCTGGAAACACCATATATTTT
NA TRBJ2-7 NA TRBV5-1 CASSPLRPRARSYEQYF TGCGCCAGCAGCCCCTTGCGACCCAGGGCCCGCTCCTACGAGCAGTACTTC